Following are 26 T cell receptor beta chains from one sample sequenced in a study of post-analysis software for immune sequencing data. Study-level results: When patients were compared with controls, roughly five TRBV segments were more frequent, TRBV5-6, TRBV5-1 and TRBV20-1 among them.

Built from TCR beta cDNA, the libraries had unique molecular identifiers in them. TCRdb processed the PCR reads anew with MiXCR; each CDR3 protein has one entry. The table records roughly 600,000 distinct CDR3 sequences, about 40% of them present only once. These receptors' targets are unknown. The source material was blood. The origin of the receptors is a girl aged 5-17 years with multiple sclerosis.

This clonotype was recorded a few times. For the CDR3, the DNA is TGCGCCAGCAGCTTGGCCGGCCCCGGGACAGGGCAAGAGACCCAGTACTTC. This encodes CASSLAGPGTGQETQYF. The chain uses TRBV5-1 and TRBJ2-5; 9 nucleotides line up with TRBD1. The CDR3 has 17 amino acids. CDR1 SGHRS and CDR2 YFSETQ come from the germline V gene. The trim removed 0 bases at V and 2 bases at J, leaving 8 bases unmatched.

In its sample, this clonotype was seen a few times. The gene calls are TRBV29-1 and TRBJ1-1, with a tentative D call TRBD1 (5 bases). Per the germline V gene, CDR1 is SQVTM and CDR2 is ANQGSEA. Trimming cost V 6 bases and J 0 bases, with 14 bases left between them. The CDR3 consists of 14 residues. The CDR3 sequence: CSVRMTVMNTEAFF. Here the CDR3 DNA reads TGCAGCGTACGGATGACAGTCATGAACACTGAAGCTTTCTTT. Full variable domain (missing parts from reference TRBV29-1 and TRBJ1-1): SAVISQKPSRDICQRGTSLTIQCQVDSQVTMMFWYRQQPGQSLTLIATANQGSEATYESGFVIDKFPISRPNLTFSTLTVSNMSPEDSSIYLCSVRMTVMNTEAFFGQGTRLTVV.

This chain uses TRBV6-4 with TRBJ1-6, with a tentative D call TRBD1 (6 bases). The germline V gene encodes CDR1 MRHNA and CDR2 SNTAGT. V was clipped by 6 bases and J by 9 bases, with 12 bases between them. This CDR3 is built from 13 residues. The CDR3 DNA is TGTGCCAGCAGCAAGGGGGATGGTTCACCCCTCCACTTT. Encoded protein: CASSKGDGSPLHF.

This sequence joins TRBV5-6 and TRBJ1-5; a possible D gene is TRBD1 (6 bases). From germline, CDR1 is SGHDT and CDR2 YYEEEE. The CDR3 runs to 14 residues. V was clipped by 2 bases and J by 3 bases, with 9 bases between them. CDR3 protein: CASSLQGDNQPQHF. The CDR3 DNA reads TGTGCCAGCAGCTTACAGGGAGACAATCAGCCCCAGCATTTT.

This clonotype has just a few counts. The rearrangement uses TRBV10-3 and TRBJ2-7, with TRBD2 identical over 11 bases. This CDR3 has 14 amino acids. The trim removed 7 bases at V and 2 bases at J, leaving 4 bases unmatched. From germline, CDR1 is ENHRY and CDR2 SYGVKD. In DNA, the CDR3 is TGTGCCATCAAGGGGACTAGCGGCGCCTACGAGCAGTACTTC. It encodes CAIKGTSGAYEQYF.

V gene TRBV15 combines with J gene TRBJ1-1; TRBD1 is a possible D gene (5 bases). The CDR3 has 15 amino acids. V was cut by 0 bases and J by 3 bases, with 11 bases left in between. In germline, CDR1 is LNHNV, CDR2 YYDKDF (reference sequence). CDR3 amino acids: CATSRDRQSDTEAFF. DNA of the CDR3: TGTGCCACCAGCAGAGATCGACAGAGTGACACTGAAGCTTTCTTT.

The rearrangement links TRBV7-9 to TRBJ2-7; the D is unclear. The tail of the sequence fits TRBJ2-4 better, so the J call may be wrong. From germline, CDR1 is SEHNR and CDR2 FQNEAQ (reference sequence). The CDR3 is 15 residues long. The DNA for the CDR3 is TGTGCCAGCAGCCCGACCCGGACCTTTGAGGACATTCAGTACTTC. It specifies CASSPTRTFEDIQYF.

The rearrangement joins TRBV10-3 to TRBJ1-5; D is undetermined. CDR3 length: 14 residues. Germline V gene lookup returns CDR1 ENHRY and CDR2 SYGVKD. The V end lost 3 bases, the J end lost 4 bases, and 10 bases lay between the germline ends. In DNA, the CDR3 is TGTGCCATCAGTGATCGACACTTAAATCAGCCCCAGCATTTT. Protein: CAISDRHLNQPQHF.

The rearrangement links TRBV7-9 to TRBJ1-1; D gene uncertain. Germline V gene sequence: CDR1 SEHNR, CDR2 FQNEAQ (reference sequence). The CDR3 is 14 residues long. V lost 6 bases and J lost 0, with 11 bases in between. The CDR3 DNA is TGTGCCAGCAGGATGCTGAAAGTGAACACTGAAGCTTTCTTT. This encodes CASRMLKVNTEAFF.

V and J are TRBV21-1 and TRBJ2-5; the D call TRBD1 from the table was never checked on the DNA. TRBV21-1 is marked as a pseudogene. The CDR3 has 17 amino acids. CDR3 coding DNA: TGTGCCAGCAGCAAGAGGGCCAGGGGACAGCACCAAGAGACCCAGTACTTC. The encoded protein is CASSKRARGQHQETQYF.

This clonotype has a handful of counts. The genes are TRBV10-1 and TRBJ2-3; D could derive from TRBD1 or TRBD2 (5 bases each). CDR1 WNHNN and CDR2 SYGVQD come from the germline V gene (reference sequence). The CDR3 runs to 17 residues. Trimming pared 5 bases from V and 2 bases from J, leaving 20 bases between. The CDR3 loop reads CASSPGKTGRNTDTQYF. The CDR3 region has the DNA TGCGCCAGCAGTCCCGGGAAGACGGGACGGAACACAGATACGCAGTATTTT.

The genes are TRBV20-1 and TRBJ2-7; a weak D match, TRBD1 (6 bases). Germline lookup yields CDR1 DFQATT and CDR2 SNEGSKA (reference sequence). V dropped 0 bases and J dropped 6 bases, with 12 bases sitting between them. CDR3 size: 13 residues. DNA of the CDR3: TGCAGTGCTAGAGAGGGGGCGGCATCCGAGCAGTACTTC. This translates into CSAREGAASEQYF.

The V and J genes are TRBV5-1 and TRBJ2-5, with D perhaps TRBD1 (6 bases). The CDR3 is 17 amino acids. V was cut by 4 bases and J by 4 bases, with 23 bases left in between. The germline CDR1 and CDR2 sequences are SGHRS and YFSETQ. The CDR3 region has the DNA TGCGCCAGCAGCCCCCTCGGGACATTTCGTCCCCGAGAGACCCAGTACTTC. Its protein product is CASSPLGTFRPRETQYF.

V usage is TRBV7-9 and J usage is TRBJ1-1; D ambiguous. Per germline, CDR1 SEHNR and CDR2 FQNEAQ (reference sequence). This CDR3 spans 14 amino acids. V was pared by 3 bases and J by 5 bases, with 13 bases between. The CDR3 loop reads CASSFDSGDTEAFF. In DNA form, the CDR3 reads TGTGCCAGCAGCTTTGACTCCGGGGATACTGAAGCTTTCTTT. The full variable domain, its missing parts supplied by reference TRBV7-9 and TRBJ1-1, is DTGVSQNPRHKITKRGQNVTFRCDPISEHNRLYWYRQTLGQGPEFLTYFQNEAQLEKSRLLSDRFSAERPKGSFSTLEIQRTEQGDSAMYLCASSFDSGDTEAFFGQGTRLTVV.

The gene calls are TRBV7-6 and TRBJ2-1; 7 positions match TRBD2. The CDR3 runs to 16 residues. From germline, CDR1 is SGHVS and CDR2 FNYEAQ. Trimming removed 0 bases from V and 7 bases from J; junction bases left unmatched: 9. The CDR3: CASSLAGGGLDNEQFF. CDR3 nucleotides: TGTGCCAGCAGCTTAGCCGGGGGAGGGCTTGATAATGAGCAGTTCTTC. Complete variable domain (other parts from reference TRBV7-6 and TRBJ2-1): GAGVSQSPRYKVTKRGQDVALRCDPISGHVSLYWYRQALGQGPEFLTYFNYEAQQDKSGLPNDRFSAERPEGSISTLTIQRTEQRDSAMYRCASSLAGGGLDNEQFFGPGTRLTVL.

V is TRBV24-1 and J is TRBJ2-1; 9 bases align to TRBD1. This CDR3 is 16 amino acids long. V was pared by 4 bases and J by 3 bases, with 6 bases of the junction left unmatched. Germline values: CDR1 KGHDR, CDR2 SFDVKD. The CDR3 coding sequence is TGTGCCACCAGTGAGGCCGGGACAGGGCTCTACAATGAGCAGTTCTTC. This translates into CATSEAGTGLYNEQFF.

The rearrangement links TRBV9 to TRBJ2-1; 10 positions agree with TRBD2. Germline assignment: CDR1 SGDLS and CDR2 YYNGEE. V gave up 0 bases and J gave up 7 bases; unmatched junction bases: 7. The CDR3 has 16 amino acids. The CDR3 loop reads CASSVVAGGPRNEQFF. The DNA for the CDR3 is TGTGCCAGCAGCGTAGTAGCGGGAGGACCGAGAAATGAGCAGTTCTTC.

This clonotype was picked up a small number of times. This chain links TRBV15 with TRBJ1-2; 9 nucleotides agree with TRBD1. V lost 3 bases and J lost 5; bases outside the gene matches: 4. Germline V gives CDR1 LNHNV, CDR2 YYDKDF (reference sequence). The CDR3 is 14 amino acids. CDR3 DNA: TGTGCCACCAGCAGGGACAGGGGTAATTATGGCTACACCTTC. Its protein is CATSRDRGNYGYTF.

This clonotype was counted once. V and J are TRBV5-1 and TRBJ2-7, with TRBD1 identical over 7 bases. The CDR3 is made up of 16 amino acids. V was clipped by 4 bases and J by 3 bases; unmatched bases: 13. The germline V gene has CDR1 SGHRS and CDR2 YFSETQ. The CDR3 region has the DNA TGCGCCAGCAGCCAACCGAAGGGACAGATAGACTACGAGCAGTACTTC. It codes for CASSQPKGQIDYEQYF. Based on the CDR3 plus reference TRBV5-1 and TRBJ2-7, the full variable domain is KAGVTQTPRYLIKTRGQQVTLSCSPISGHRSVSWYQQTPGQGLQFLFEYFSETQRNKGNFPGRFSGRQFSNSRSEMNVSTLELGDSALYLCASSQPKGQIDYEQYFGPGTRLTVT.

V usage is TRBV15 and J usage is TRBJ2-1; D gene uncertain. Looked up from germline, CDR1 is LNHNV and CDR2 is YYDKDF (reference sequence). The CDR3 contains 15 residues. The V end was cut by 5 bases, the J end by 5 bases, with 16 bases between. The chain's CDR3 is CATSPWASLDNEQFF. DNA of the CDR3: TGTGCCACCAGCCCATGGGCGAGCCTGGACAATGAGCAGTTCTTC. Drawing the rest from reference TRBV15 and TRBJ2-1, the complete variable domain is DAMVIQNPRYQVTQFGKPVTLSCSQTLNHNVMYWYQQKSSQAPKLLFHYYDKDFNNEADTPDNFQSRRPNTSFCFLDIRSPGLGDTAMYLCATSPWASLDNEQFFGPGTRLTVL.

In nucleotides, the CDR3 is TGTGCCAGCACCTACGGGGCGGTGGGTCAGCCCCAGCATTTT. Protein: CASTYGAVGQPQHF. The genes are TRBV2 and TRBJ1-5; tentative D call: TRBD1 (5 bases). V lost 7 bases, J lost 6 bases, and 16 bases lay in between. Germline assignment: CDR1 SNHLY and CDR2 FYNNEI. This CDR3 is 14 amino acids long.

This chain connects TRBV6-5 to TRBJ1-2; 8 bases match TRBD1. The J segment lost 5 bases and the V segment lost 0 bases, leaving 5 bases of the junction unmatched. This CDR3 has 15 amino acids. Germline assignment: CDR1 MNHEY and CDR2 SVGAGI. The CDR3 spells CASSYSTGDGYGYTF. CDR3 sequence (DNA): TGTGCCAGCAGTTACTCGACAGGGGATGGTTATGGCTACACCTTC.

This clonotype was counted between two and nine times. V and J are TRBV7-3 and TRBJ2-1; 9 positions agree with TRBD2. V lost 1 base, J lost 8 bases, and 3 bases stayed unmatched. Looked up from germline, CDR1 is SGHTA and CDR2 is FQGTGA. CDR3 length: 14 residues. This CDR3 is CASSLMGGGDEQFF. CDR3 DNA: TGTGCCAGCAGCTTAATGGGCGGGGGGGATGAGCAGTTCTTC.

The CDR3 sequence is CASSTGDSGQTQYF. CDR3 DNA: TGCGCCAGCAGCACAGGGGACAGCGGGCAGACCCAGTACTTC. The V gene is TRBV5-1, the J gene TRBJ2-5, with a tentative D call TRBD1 (7 bases). The ends were cut back, 4 bases at V and 6 bases at J, with 16 bases in the middle. The CDR3 sequence is 14 residues long. Germline CDR1 SGHRS, CDR2 YFSETQ.

V is TRBV7-2 and J is TRBJ2-7; D may match TRBD1 or TRBD2 (5 bases each). Deletions cut 6 bases from V and 1 base from J, with 10 bases between. The CDR3 spans 13 residues. Germline loops: CDR1 SGHTA, CDR2 FQGNSA. Here the CDR3 reads CASRWDGSYEQYF. The CDR3 DNA reads TGTGCCAGCAGGTGGGACGGGTCCTACGAGCAGTACTTC.

This clonotype was counted only a few times. This chain uses TRBV20-1 with TRBJ2-1; D not certain. Per germline, CDR1 DFQATT and CDR2 SNEGSKA (reference sequence). This CDR3 spans 17 amino acids. Trimming shortened V by 1 base and J by 0 bases, and 16 bases separated the two germline ends. The CDR3 spells CSARAPTAYSSYNEQFF. The CDR3 nucleotides are TGCAGTGCTAGAGCCCCAACAGCCTATAGCTCCTACAATGAGCAGTTCTTC.